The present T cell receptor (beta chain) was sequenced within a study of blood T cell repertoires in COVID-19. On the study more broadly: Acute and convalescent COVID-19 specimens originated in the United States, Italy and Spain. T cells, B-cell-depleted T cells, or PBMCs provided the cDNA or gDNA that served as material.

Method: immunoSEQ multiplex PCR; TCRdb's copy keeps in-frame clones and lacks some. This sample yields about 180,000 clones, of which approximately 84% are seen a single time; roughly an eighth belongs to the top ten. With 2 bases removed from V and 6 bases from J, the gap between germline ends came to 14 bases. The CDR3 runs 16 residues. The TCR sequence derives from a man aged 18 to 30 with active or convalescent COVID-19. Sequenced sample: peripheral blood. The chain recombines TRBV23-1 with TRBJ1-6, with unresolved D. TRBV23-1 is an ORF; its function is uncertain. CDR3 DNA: TGCGCCAGCAGTCAACCTGGAGGGCGGCTTAATTCACCCCTCCACTTT. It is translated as CASSQPGGRLNSPLHF.